These T cell receptor beta chains were read from a single sample in a study of T-cell reconstitution after alpha-beta-depleted transplantation in children. One entry per CDR3 protein, called by TCRdb with MiXCR from the PCR reads. The table has hundreds of thousands of distinct CDR3 sequences, 13% seen once. This material consisted of PBMCs, taken before TCRalphabeta/CD19-depleted stem cell transplant. The receptor set was obtained from a girl aged 2 to 10 with congenital amegakaryocytic thrombocytopenia, due to receive a stem cell transplant. CDR3s include the opening cysteine and the closing phenylalanine or tryptophan. Each record gives: V gene, J gene, CDR3 protein.

V gene: TRBV15; J gene: TRBJ2-4; CDR3 protein: CATSRGSTNKRYF
V gene: TRBV10-3; J gene: TRBJ2-1; CDR3 protein: CAISESILAGGPYNEQFF
V gene: TRBV11-1; J gene: TRBJ2-1; CDR3 protein: CASSLVTGGLISTYNEQFF
V gene: TRBV6-4; J gene: TRBJ2-5; CDR3 protein: CASSGVSGQGSETQYF
V gene: TRBV5-1; J gene: TRBJ1-2; CDR3 protein: CASSLGGHGYTF
V gene: TRBV15; J gene: TRBJ2-3; CDR3 protein: CATSRVEGLTDTQYF
V gene: TRBV12-3/TRBV12-4; J gene: TRBJ2-7; CDR3 protein: CASGFRRGYEQYF
V gene: TRBV7-3; J gene: TRBJ2-1; CDR3 protein: CASSPPGLQYNEQFF
V gene: TRBV5-4; J gene: TRBJ2-3; CDR3 protein: CASSLLGLAGTDTQYF
V gene: TRBV5-1; J gene: TRBJ2-7; CDR3 protein: CASSLLGTATYEQYF
V gene: TRBV7-3; J gene: TRBJ2-1; CDR3 protein: CASSLTPSEYNEQFF
V gene: TRBV20-1; J gene: TRBJ2-1; CDR3 protein: CSAKGALDHEQFF
V gene: TRBV20-1; J gene: TRBJ2-1; CDR3 protein: CSARMEPGRVYEQFF
V gene: TRBV5-1; J gene: TRBJ2-1; CDR3 protein: CASSLLTGTTNEQFF
V gene: TRBV27; J gene: TRBJ2-7; CDR3 protein: CASTYDRGEQYF
V gene: TRBV9; J gene: TRBJ2-2; CDR3 protein: CASSPPLARHTGELFF
V gene: TRBV6-6; J gene: TRBJ2-7; CDR3 protein: CASSYGTTDEQYF
V gene: TRBV5-1; J gene: TRBJ2-3; CDR3 protein: CASRVAGGPDTQYF
V gene: TRBV29-1; J gene: TRBJ2-5; CDR3 protein: CSVNREEETQYF
V gene: TRBV10-3; J gene: TRBJ2-3; CDR3 protein: CAISGGGQGTDTQYF
V gene: TRBV29-1; J gene: TRBJ2-7; CDR3 protein: CSVEIGSSYEQYF
V gene: TRBV20-1; J gene: TRBJ2-5; CDR3 protein: CSARVKPENLETQYF
V gene: TRBV7-9; J gene: TRBJ2-1; CDR3 protein: CASTLGQGTYNEQFF
V gene: TRBV29-1; J gene: TRBJ1-2; CDR3 protein: CSAGQGAYGYTF
V gene: TRBV5-1; J gene: TRBJ2-5; CDR3 protein: CASSLESLRSLYF
V gene: TRBV12-3/TRBV12-4; J gene: TRBJ1-4; CDR3 protein: CASSLAPDEKLFF
V gene: TRBV18; J gene: TRBJ1-1; CDR3 protein: CASSPIAGQLTEAFF
V gene: TRBV4-1; J gene: TRBJ2-3; CDR3 protein: CASSQEAGSGAQYF
V gene: TRBV5-1; J gene: TRBJ1-2; CDR3 protein: CASRLGTALGSGYTF
V gene: TRBV5-1; J gene: TRBJ1-5; CDR3 protein: CASSLDGRGTQPQHF
V gene: TRBV6-5; J gene: TRBJ2-7; CDR3 protein: CASGVGDEQYF
V gene: TRBV12-3/TRBV12-4; J gene: TRBJ2-5; CDR3 protein: CASSVGGGLETQYF
V gene: TRBV6-1; J gene: TRBJ2-5; CDR3 protein: CASQPGQETQYF
V gene: TRBV7-9; J gene: TRBJ2-1; CDR3 protein: CASSLDGRAYNEQFF